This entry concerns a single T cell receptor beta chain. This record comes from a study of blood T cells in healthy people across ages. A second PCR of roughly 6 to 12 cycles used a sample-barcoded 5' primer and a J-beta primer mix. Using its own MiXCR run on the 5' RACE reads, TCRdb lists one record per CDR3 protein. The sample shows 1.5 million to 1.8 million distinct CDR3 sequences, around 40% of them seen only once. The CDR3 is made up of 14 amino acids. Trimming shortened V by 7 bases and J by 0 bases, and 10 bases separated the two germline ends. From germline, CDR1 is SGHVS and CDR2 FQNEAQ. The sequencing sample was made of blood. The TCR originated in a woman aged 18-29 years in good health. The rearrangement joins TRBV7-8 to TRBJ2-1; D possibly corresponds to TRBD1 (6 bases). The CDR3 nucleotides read TGTGCCAGCATCCCGGACAGCTCCTACAATGAGCAGTTCTTC. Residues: CASIPDSSYNEQFF.